These 21 T cell receptor beta chains share one sample of origin, sequenced in a study of blood T cell repertoires in COVID-19. Assay used: immunoSEQ multiplex PCR; TCRdb lists only in-frame clones, some missing. Of 200,000 to 250,000 clones detected, approximately 82% appear once; the ten largest clones hold about 3.8%. Source material: peripheral blood. The receptors were sampled from an elderly woman with acute or convalescent COVID-19.

The genes are TRBV5-4 and TRBJ1-1; D not certain. This CDR3 is 12 amino acids long. Germline CDR1 and CDR2: SGHNT and YYREEE (reference sequence). V gave up 4 bases and J gave up 2 bases, with 6 bases separating them. As DNA, the CDR3 is TGTGCCAGCAGCGGAGTCAACACTGAAGCTTTCTTT. Translation: CASSGVNTEAFF.

This clone was seen only once. The CDR3 sequence: CASSLLTYTEAFF. Written as DNA, the CDR3 is TGCGCCAGCAGCTTGCTGACATACACTGAAGCTTTCTTT. J is TRBJ1-1 and V is TRBV5-1; D ambiguous. The CDR3 contains 13 residues. Germline V gene lookup returns CDR1 SGHRS and CDR2 YFSETQ. Deletions cut 1 base from V and 3 bases from J, with 7 bases between.

The chain employs TRBV21-1 and TRBJ1-2; TRBD1, the table's D call, lacks a check against the DNA. TRBV21-1 is labeled a pseudogene. The CDR3 extends over 12 amino acids. The CDR3 loop reads CASLSRENGYTF. The CDR3 nucleotides are TGTGCCAGCCTTTCCAGGGAAAATGGCTACACCTTC.

The chain recombines TRBV5-1 with TRBJ1-2; 9 bases line up with TRBD1. With 4 bases clipped from V and 7 bases from J, the junction kept 8 bases outside the gene matches. The CDR3 is 14 amino acids. The germline CDR1 and CDR2 sequences are SGHRS and YFSETQ. The CDR3 loop reads CASSLGTGSGGYTF. CDR3 sequence (DNA): TGCGCCAGCAGCCTTGGGACAGGGTCCGGTGGCTACACCTTC.

This chain joins TRBV11-3 and TRBJ2-5; D possibly corresponds to TRBD2 (7 bases). The CDR3 loop spans 13 amino acids. V was clipped by 6 bases and J by 5 bases, with 13 bases between them. From germline, CDR1 is SGHNT and CDR2 YENEEA. The CDR3 nucleotides read TGTGCCAGCAGGGCGGGGGCCCAGGAGACCCAGTACTTC. Protein sequence: CASRAGAQETQYF.

This clone has only a few counts. The V call is TRBV5-1, the J call TRBJ2-5; 12 bases align to TRBD2. Germline CDR1 and CDR2: SGHRS and YFSETQ. Unmatched junction bases numbered 9, after V lost 4 bases and J lost 5 bases. The CDR3 length is 16 residues. Here the CDR3 reads CASSDGLAGRSETQYF. CDR3 DNA: TGCGCCAGCAGCGATGGACTAGCGGGGCGTTCGGAGACCCAGTACTTC.

The chain recombines TRBV3-1 (or the pseudogene TRBV3-2) with TRBJ1-1, with D possibly matching TRBD1 (5 bases). Germline values: CDR1 LGHDT, CDR2 YNNKEL (reference sequence). The CDR3 has 14 residues. Trimming cost V 1 base and J 11 bases, with 17 bases left between them. CDR3 in DNA: TGTGCCAGCAGCCAAGCAGGGAAGGTTACACGGGCTTTCTTT. Protein: CASSQAGKVTRAFF.

The chain couples TRBV2 to TRBJ1-2; possible D gene TRBD1, 6 bases. Germline CDR1 SNHLY, CDR2 FYNNEI. The CDR3 extends over 18 amino acids. The V end lost 4 bases, the J end lost 5 bases, and 26 bases lay between the germline ends. CDR3 in DNA: TGTGCCAGCAGTGGAGACAGGCTCCTCTCCCTGGGCCTTTATGGCTACACCTTC. Translated, it gives CASSGDRLLSLGLYGYTF.

The chain employs TRBV30 and TRBJ1-4, with 10 nucleotides matching TRBD1. With 5 bases clipped from V and 3 bases from J, the junction kept 0 bases outside the gene matches. There are 13 residues in the CDR3. Germline V CDR1 and CDR2: GTSNPN, SVGIG (reference sequence). The CDR3 sequence: CAWGTGANEKLFF. The CDR3 DNA reads TGTGCCTGGGGGACAGGGGCTAATGAAAAACTGTTTTTT.

This rearrangement joins TRBV19 to TRBJ1-5, with D perhaps matching TRBD1 (6 bases). The germline gives CDR1 LNHDA, CDR2 SQIVND (reference sequence). The CDR3 spans 15 residues. V shed 7 bases and J shed 3 bases, with 16 bases lying between them. The CDR3 spells CASTPGEWVNQPQHF. The CDR3 DNA reads TGTGCCAGTACTCCAGGGGAGTGGGTCAATCAGCCCCAGCATTTT.

This chain links TRBV28 with TRBJ2-7; D remains unclear. Germline V gene sequence: CDR1 MDHEN, CDR2 SYDVKM. Trimming shortened V by 5 bases and J by 3 bases, and 5 bases separated the two germline ends. This CDR3 has 11 residues. The CDR3 is CASSRHYEQYF. DNA for the CDR3: TGTGCCAGCAGTAGACACTACGAGCAGTACTTC.

The chain couples TRBV18 to TRBJ2-3; weak D call: TRBD1 (5 bases). Germline V CDR1 and CDR2: KGHSH, LQKENI. The germline V and J ends were trimmed by 4 bases and 1 base, with 12 bases remaining between them. The CDR3 loop spans 15 amino acids. The CDR3 here is CASSRGQTGTDTQYF. The CDR3, as DNA: TGTGCCAGCTCACGAGGTCAGACAGGCACAGATACGCAGTATTTT.

The rearrangement joins TRBV6-5 to TRBJ1-4, with D maybe TRBD1 (6 bases). The V end was cut by 6 bases, the J end by 3 bases, with 14 bases between. The length of the CDR3 is 15 residues. Germline CDR1 and CDR2: MNHEY and SVGAGI. The CDR3 reads CASRDTTGSNEKLFF. For the CDR3, the DNA is TGTGCCAGCAGAGATACCACAGGGTCTAATGAAAAACTGTTTTTT.

The chain combines TRBV10-3 with TRBJ1-5; maybe TRBD1 (6 bases). V was trimmed by 3 bases and J by 0 bases, leaving 12 bases between them. The CDR3 length is 16 residues. Germline V gene lookup returns CDR1 ENHRY and CDR2 SYGVKD. The CDR3 DNA reads as TGTGCCATCAGTGAAGGGCAGGGGCCTAGCAATCAGCCCCAGCATTTT. Protein: CAISEGQGPSNQPQHF.

The chain employs TRBV7-2 and TRBJ1-5, with TRBD1 identical over 7 bases. V was clipped by 2 bases and J by 2 bases; unmatched bases: 3. This CDR3 region has 15 residues. Germline V gene data show CDR1 as SGHTA and CDR2 as FQGNSA. Here the CDR3 DNA reads TGTGCCAGCAGCTTAAACAGGGGAGGCAATCAGCCCCAGCATTTT. Translating it yields CASSLNRGGNQPQHF.

The rearrangement joins TRBV21-1 to TRBJ2-7; whether TRBD2, the table's D call, matches the DNA was not checked. TRBV21-1 is marked as a pseudogene. This CDR3 comprises 16 residues. The CDR3 DNA sequence: TGTGCCAGCAGCATGCCTAGAAAGCGGCGTCCTTACGAGCAGTACTTC. Its protein is CASSMPRKRRPYEQYF.

The chain employs TRBV2 and TRBJ2-2; the match to TRBD1 covers 9 bases. The length of the CDR3 is 17 residues. Germline trimming cut 6 bases from V and 6 bases from J; bases unmatched to any gene: 14. CDR1 is SNHLY and CDR2 is FYNNEI in the germline V gene. The CDR3 region is CASSGPGQGMVAGELFF. The CDR3 DNA reads TGTGCCAGCAGCGGTCCGGGACAGGGCATGGTCGCCGGGGAGCTGTTTTTT.

The DNA for the CDR3 is TGTGCCAGCAGCTTAGCGCTTCAGGCCGGGGAGCTGTTTTTT. Its protein product is CASSLALQAGELFF. The chain joins TRBV7-8 to TRBJ2-2, with unresolved D. There are 14 residues in the CDR3. CDR1 and CDR2 (germline): SGHVS, FQNEAQ. Trimming left V 0 bases short and J 6 bases short, with 8 bases between.

CDR3 protein: CASSFYSGNTIYF. The DNA for the CDR3 is TGTGCCAGCAGTTTTTATTCTGGAAACACCATATATTTT. This chain connects TRBV12-3 or TRBV12-4 to TRBJ1-3; D not certain. V was clipped by 3 bases and J by 1 base, with 4 bases between them. The CDR3 sequence is 13 residues long.

J is TRBJ1-1 and V is TRBV6-1; no clear D. The CDR3 has 15 residues. V lost 1 base and J lost 0, with 9 bases in between. Germline values: CDR1 MNHNS, CDR2 SASEGT. The CDR3 sequence: CASSEVVYMNTEAFF. The CDR3 coding sequence is TGTGCCAGCAGTGAAGTTGTGTACATGAACACTGAAGCTTTCTTT.

Here the CDR3 reads CASSFSQNQPQHF. The CDR3 DNA is TGTGCCAGCAGCTTTAGCCAAAATCAGCCCCAGCATTTT. The genes are TRBV7-8 and TRBJ1-5; the D is unclear. Trimming took off 3 bases at V and 4 bases at J, with 7 bases between the two ends. CDR3 size: 13 residues. The germline V gene encodes CDR1 SGHVS and CDR2 FQNEAQ.